The 32 T cell receptor beta chains listed next were all sequenced from one sample in a study of T cells in Graves' hyperthyroidism and ophthalmopathy. TCR beta CDR3 sequences were amplified from RNA transcripts. The HTBI set primed first-round TCR CDR3 RT-PCR. MiXCR was run by TCRdb on the multiplex PCR reads, yielding one entry per CDR3 protein. The sample contains over 350,000 distinct CDR3 sequences, roughly 14% of which appear only once. Material for sequencing was blood. The receptors originated from a man younger than 35 with Graves' ophthalmopathy.

The chain uses TRBV11-2 and TRBJ1-3; 7 bases line up with TRBD1. J was trimmed by 0 bases and V by 1 base; bases with no gene match: 12. This CDR3 contains 19 residues. Per the germline V gene, CDR1 is SGHAT and CDR2 is FQNNGV. The CDR3 DNA reads TGTGCCAGCAGCTTAGCGGGGGAGGTGACAGGGAGCTCTGGAAACACCATATATTTT. It specifies CASSLAGEVTGSSGNTIYF. Full variable domain (rest looked up from reference TRBV11-2 and TRBJ1-3): EAGVAQSPRYKIIEKRQSVAFWCNPISGHATLYWYQQILGQGPKLLIQFQNNGVVDDSQLPKDRFSAERLKGVDSTLKIQPAKLEDSAVYLCASSLAGEVTGSSGNTIYFGEGSWLTVV.

In this sample, this clonotype turned up many times. The rearrangement links TRBV7-9 to TRBJ1-1; TRBD1 might be the D (5 bases). The V gene's germline CDR1 is SEHNR and CDR2 FQNEAQ (reference sequence). The CDR3 is made up of 13 amino acids. Trimming left V 8 bases short and J 3 bases short, with 13 bases between. In DNA form, the CDR3 reads TGTGCCAGCCGCCCGGGGCTTGACACTGAAGCTTTCTTT. Amino acid sequence: CASRPGLDTEAFF.

This clonotype appeared many times. The chain joins TRBV7-8 to TRBJ2-7; 8 bases match TRBD1. The CDR3 covers 16 residues. Germline CDR1 is SGHVS and CDR2 is FQNEAQ. Germline trimming cut 0 bases from V and 2 bases from J; bases unmatched to any gene: 6. The CDR3: CASSLAGQGQTYEQYF. CDR3 nucleotide sequence: TGTGCCAGCAGCTTAGCCGGACAGGGACAGACCTACGAGCAGTACTTC.

Many counts were recorded for this clonotype. The J gene is TRBJ1-5, the V gene TRBV7-2; TRBD1 is a possible D gene (6 bases). The CDR3 is 14 amino acids. The germline V gene encodes CDR1 SGHTA and CDR2 FQGNSA. Trimming removed 5 bases from V and 6 bases from J, with 14 bases in between. CDR3: CASSLQGTIQPQHF. The CDR3 nucleotides read TGTGCCAGCAGCCTACAGGGTACTATTCAGCCCCAGCATTTT. The full variable domain, with the rest looked up from reference TRBV7-2 and TRBJ1-5, is GAGVSQSPSNKVTEKGKDVELRCDPISGHTALYWYRQSLGQGLEFLIYFQGNSAPDKSGLPSDRFSAERTGGSVSTLTIQRTQQEDSAVYLCASSLQGTIQPQHFGDGTRLSIL.

The chain uses TRBV9 and TRBJ2-1, with 10 bases that match TRBD2. V trimming: 3 bases; J trimming: 2 bases; junction bases outside the gene matches: 8. This CDR3 is 17 amino acids long. Germline CDR1 and CDR2: SGDLS and YYNGEE. CDR3 bases: TGTGCCAGCAGCGCCCCTCTCAGCGGGAGGGCCTACAATGAGCAGTTCTTC. Translating gives CASSAPLSGRAYNEQFF.

This clonotype was counted ten times or more. The CDR3 protein is CASSRGLGGDEQYF. The DNA of the CDR3 is TGTGCCAGCAGCCGGGGGTTGGGGGGCGACGAGCAGTACTTC. The J gene is TRBJ2-7, the V gene TRBV7-9; D may match TRBD1 or TRBD2 (6 bases each). V dropped 5 bases and J dropped 5 bases, with 16 bases sitting between them. This CDR3 comprises 14 residues. The germline CDR1 and CDR2 sequences are SEHNR and FQNEAQ (reference sequence).

There are a few counts of this clonotype. The chain uses TRBV6-6 and TRBJ2-7; 9 bases match TRBD1. CDR3 length: 16 amino acids. The junction had 6 bases not matched to a gene; V was cut back by 0 bases and J by 3 bases. The V gene's germline CDR1 is MNHNY and CDR2 SVGAGI (reference sequence). CDR3 DNA: TGTGCCAGCAGTTACTCGACAGGGGGGCAACTCTACGAGCAGTACTTC. Translating it yields CASSYSTGGQLYEQYF.

This clonotype was detected only a few times. The chain carries TRBV6-1 and TRBJ1-5; 7 bases are a match to TRBD1. The CDR3 contains 15 residues. Trimming removed 4 bases from V and 7 bases from J; junction bases left unmatched: 10. The germline V gene encodes CDR1 MNHNS and CDR2 SASEGT. The CDR3 here is CASSGLTGVEQPQHF. The CDR3, as DNA: TGTGCCAGCAGTGGGCTCACAGGGGTCGAACAGCCCCAGCATTTT.

This clonotype showed up many times. CDR3: CSAKFGGVADTQYF. The CDR3 DNA follows: TGCAGTGCTAAGTTCGGGGGGGTGGCAGATACGCAGTATTTT. The chain uses TRBV20-1 and TRBJ2-3, with 8 bases aligning to TRBD2. The CDR3 sequence is 14 residues long. With V trimmed by 4 bases and J by 4 bases, 7 bases remained unmatched. Germline CDR1 reads DFQATT; CDR2 reads SNEGSKA (reference sequence).

This clonotype has more than one count but fewer than ten. V usage is TRBV3-1 and J usage is TRBJ2-1, with 8 bases that match TRBD2. This CDR3 spans 19 amino acids. CDR1 and CDR2 from the germline V gene are LGHDT and YNNKEL (reference sequence). J was trimmed by 0 bases and V by 0 bases; bases with no gene match: 10. The CDR3 loop reads CASSQEGGLAISSYNEQFF. CDR3 nucleotide sequence: TGTGCCAGCAGCCAAGAAGGAGGACTAGCCATTAGCTCCTACAATGAGCAGTTCTTC.

The V and J genes are TRBV14 and TRBJ1-3; no clear D. This CDR3 comprises 15 residues. Germline V lookup: CDR1 SGHDN, CDR2 FVKESK. Trimming pared 1 base from V and 0 bases from J, leaving 7 bases between. CDR3 in amino acids: CASSQVTNSGNTIYF. CDR3 sequence (DNA): TGTGCCAGCAGCCAAGTTACGAACTCTGGAAACACCATATATTTT.

This clonotype has only a few counts. The chain employs TRBV27 and TRBJ2-5, with TRBD2 matching 15 bases. Per the germline V gene, CDR1 is MNHEY and CDR2 is SMNVEV (reference sequence). Germline trimming cut 5 bases from V and 5 bases from J; bases unmatched to any gene: 3. This CDR3 has 15 residues. This chain's CDR3 is CASSEGLAGGETQYF. In DNA form, the CDR3 reads TGTGCCAGCAGTGAGGGACTAGCGGGGGGTGAGACCCAGTACTTC.

The chain is built from TRBV19 and TRBJ1-6; 9 bases align to TRBD1. V lost 7 bases and J lost 9; bases outside the gene matches: 10. Germline V gene lookup returns CDR1 LNHDA and CDR2 SQIVND (reference sequence). CDR3 length: 15 amino acids. The CDR3: CASTPRDRVASPLHF. In DNA form, the CDR3 reads TGTGCCAGTACCCCGAGGGACAGGGTTGCTTCACCCCTCCACTTT.

This clonotype was detected many times. The V and J genes are TRBV11-1 and TRBJ2-7; D is tentatively TRBD1 or TRBD2 (5 bases each). The CDR3 extends over 14 amino acids. Germline CDR1 SGHAT, CDR2 FQDESV (reference sequence). The V gene lost 4 bases and the J gene lost 1 base, with 11 bases spanning the gap. CDR3 sequence (DNA): TGTGCCAGCAGCTCTAGCTCAGGGTCCTACGAGCAGTACTTC. It specifies CASSSSSGSYEQYF.

This clonotype has more than one count but fewer than ten. The chain joins TRBV4-1 to TRBJ2-2; no reliable D call. Trimming removed 6 bases at V and 8 bases at J, with 19 bases between. This CDR3 has 15 residues. Germline CDR1 and CDR2: MGHRA and YSYEKL. The CDR3 DNA is TGCGCCAGCAGTACAAAGGGTCTGATGGCGGGGGAGCTGTTTTTT. This translates into CASSTKGLMAGELFF.

This clonotype was seen once. V is TRBV7-2 and J is TRBJ2-7, with 9 positions matching TRBD1. The CDR3 is 20 amino acids. Per the germline V gene, CDR1 is SGHTA and CDR2 is FQGNSA. The V gene end was trimmed by 7 bases and the J gene end by 0 bases; junction bases not matched to a gene: 22. The CDR3 reads CASTRGGGTGLAVSSYEQYF. CDR3 nucleotide sequence: TGTGCCAGCACCAGGGGCGGCGGGACAGGGCTAGCCGTGAGCTCCTACGAGCAGTACTTC.

This clonotype was counted ten times or more. The chain is built from TRBV2 and TRBJ2-3, with 9 bases fitting TRBD1. The CDR3 runs 17 residues. The J segment lost 3 bases and the V segment lost 6 bases, leaving 13 bases of the junction unmatched. Germline V lookup: CDR1 SNHLY, CDR2 FYNNEI. The CDR3 nucleotides read TGTGCCAGCAGCCTGGGGACAGGGTATATCTCGACAGATACGCAGTATTTT. It specifies CASSLGTGYISTDTQYF.

This clonotype was recorded at least ten times. V usage is TRBV11-3 and J usage is TRBJ2-1; D unclear. With 1 base removed from V and 3 bases from J, the gap between germline ends came to 10 bases. The CDR3 spans 15 residues. In germline, CDR1 is SGHNT, CDR2 YENEEA. CDR3 region: CASSLGSSDYNEQFF. The DNA for the CDR3 is TGTGCCAGCAGCTTAGGCTCCTCGGACTACAATGAGCAGTTCTTC.

There are many counts of this clonotype. This sequence joins TRBV3-1 and TRBJ1-2; maybe TRBD1 (6 bases). V lost 5 bases and J 6 bases, leaving 10 bases between the germline ends. The CDR3 runs to 12 residues. Per the germline V gene, CDR1 is LGHDT and CDR2 is YNNKEL (reference sequence). CDR3 nucleotides: TGTGCCAGCAGCGAAAGGGGGAATGGCTACACCTTC. Protein: CASSERGNGYTF.

This clonotype was seen more than once but under ten times. V is TRBV20-1 and J is TRBJ1-5; 7 nucleotides align to TRBD1. The germline CDR1 and CDR2 sequences are DFQATT and SNEGSKA (reference sequence). V trimming: 6 bases; J trimming: 3 bases; junction bases outside the gene matches: 11. This CDR3 is built from 15 residues. The CDR3: CSALPRTGINQPQHF. Written as DNA, the CDR3 is TGCAGTGCACTTCCCCGGACAGGCATCAATCAGCCCCAGCATTTT.

Ten or more counts support this clonotype. Written as DNA, the CDR3 is TGTGCCAGCAGCCCCGGGTTCACTGAAGCTTTCTTT. As protein: CASSPGFTEAFF. This chain joins TRBV3-1 and TRBJ1-1, with unresolved D. The CDR3 length is 12 residues. Germline V gene data show CDR1 as LGHDT and CDR2 as YNNKEL (reference sequence). V was pared by 4 bases and J by 4 bases, with 7 bases between.

With respect to this clonotype: A read error may be the cause here, since a much bigger clone is one base away. V and J are TRBV5-6 and TRBJ1-2; D is perhaps TRBD1 (5 bases). This CDR3 has 11 amino acids. The germline CDR1 and CDR2 sequences are SGHDT and YYEEEE. Here the CDR3 reads CASSRGYAYTF. DNA of the CDR3: TGTGCCAGCAGTCGGGGGTATGCCTACACCTTC.

The chain carries TRBV6-2 or TRBV6-3 and TRBJ2-1; 14 nucleotides agree with TRBD2. The CDR3 covers 19 residues. Germline lookup yields CDR1 MNHEY and CDR2 SVGEGT. V trimming: 5 bases; J trimming: 0 bases; junction bases outside the gene matches: 9. CDR3 DNA sequence: TGTGCCAGCAGTACCGGGACTAGCGGGGGAATCAGCTCCTACAATGAGCAGTTCTTC. Its protein product is CASSTGTSGGISSYNEQFF.

The table lists this clonotype with many counts. This rearrangement joins TRBV6-1 to TRBJ2-2, with D perhaps being TRBD1 or TRBD2 (5 bases each). Germline assignment: CDR1 MNHNS and CDR2 SASEGT. Between the trimmed V and J ends, which lost 6 bases and 2 bases, there was a span of 13 bases. CDR3 length equals 15 residues. The DNA of the CDR3 is TGTGCCAGCAGGGGGGACGGATTAAACACCGGGGAGCTGTTTTTT. Translated: CASRGDGLNTGELFF.

As for this clonotype: A much larger clone lies one base from this, so it may be a read error. CDR3 in DNA: TGTGTCAGCACCGGGACAGGGGGCGAGCAGTACTTC. This gives the protein CVSTGTGGEQYF. The genes are TRBV6-4 and TRBJ2-7; 11 bases agree with TRBD1. CDR1 is MRHNA and CDR2 is SNTAGT in the germline V gene. CDR3 size: 12 residues.

This clonotype occurred many times. The chain carries TRBV28 and TRBJ2-2; 7 bases match TRBD1. V trimming: 2 bases; J trimming: 0 bases; junction bases outside the gene matches: 6. This CDR3 has 17 amino acids. In germline, CDR1 is MDHEN, CDR2 SYDVKM. The CDR3 DNA sequence: TGTGCCAGCAGTTTACCGGGACAGCCTTCGAACACCGGGGAGCTGTTTTTT. Translated: CASSLPGQPSNTGELFF.

This clonotype was seen repeatedly, ten times or more. This chain joins TRBV18 and TRBJ1-1; D remains unclear. With 1 base removed from V and 9 bases from J, the gap between germline ends came to 9 bases. This CDR3 has 12 residues. CDR1 and CDR2 from the germline V gene are KGHSH and LQKENI. The CDR3 region is CASSPQSTQAFF. In DNA form, the CDR3 reads TGTGCCAGCTCACCACAGTCAACGCAAGCTTTCTTT.

Concerning this clonotype itself: This may stem from a read error, because a much larger clone lies one nucleotide away. The chain joins TRBV12-5 to TRBJ2-7, with D tentatively TRBD1 or TRBD2 (5 bases each). In germline, CDR1 is LGHNT, CDR2 FRNRAP. The CDR3 sequence is 13 residues long. The CDR3 nucleotides are TGTGCTAGTGGTTTCGACTGGGGGTACGGGCAGTACTTC. Translating gives CASGFDWGYGQYF.

V and J are TRBV6-2 or TRBV6-3 and TRBJ2-7; 9 nucleotides match TRBD2. CDR3 length: 13 amino acids. The germline gives CDR1 MNHEY, CDR2 SVGEGT. V dropped 7 bases and J dropped 8; count of bases not matched to a gene: 9. CDR3 loop: CASTKLGLAKQYF. Here the CDR3 DNA reads TGTGCCAGCACTAAACTCGGACTAGCGAAGCAGTACTTC.

The rearrangement links TRBV5-1 to TRBJ2-7; 7 bases match TRBD2. The J segment lost 3 bases and the V segment lost 0 bases, leaving 3 bases of the junction unmatched. Germline CDR1 SGHRS, CDR2 YFSETQ. The CDR3 consists of 14 residues. The CDR3 DNA reads as TGCGCCAGCAGCTTGGAGCTAGCGGACTACGAGCAGTACTTC. This gives the protein CASSLELADYEQYF.

This clonotype turned up a few times. V usage is TRBV6-5 and J usage is TRBJ2-7, with 9 bases aligning to TRBD1. This CDR3 is built from 18 residues. The V and J ends lost 2 bases and 2 bases, in that order; junction bases with no gene match: 13. Germline-derived CDR1 and CDR2 are MNHEY and SVGAGI. This CDR3 is CASSYKIPGQGGTYEQYF. CDR3 sequence (DNA): TGTGCCAGCAGTTACAAGATCCCGGGACAGGGTGGAACCTACGAGCAGTACTTC.

The V and J genes are TRBV24-1 and TRBJ2-3; tentative D call: TRBD1 (6 bases). Germline CDR1 KGHDR, CDR2 SFDVKD. Trimming took 4 bases from V and 3 from J, leaving 19 bases between them. The CDR3 totals 17 residues. Here the CDR3 reads CATSDSWTVGLTDTQYF. CDR3 nucleotides: TGTGCCACCAGTGACTCCTGGACAGTGGGATTGACAGATACGCAGTATTTT.